Listed below are T cell receptor beta chains from one sample, sequenced in a study of control samples from healthy donors and cancer patients. TCRdb's copy holds only in-frame clones and misses some; the assay was immunoSEQ multiplex PCR. The table has 150,000 to 200,000 clones, over 85% seen once. The sequenced sample consisted of blood. These receptor sequences come from a young man in good health. Each CDR3 is given with its conserved first and last residue. A D gene is named only where the DNA matches it firmly. The listing skips clone size in some rows; elsewhere it reads once, few, many or a size class.

-	-	TRBV6-5	TRBJ2-7	TGTGCCAGTAGGCGGGGGCGCGACTCCTACGAGCAGTACTTC	CASRRGRDSYEQYF
TRBD1	-	TRBV9	TRBJ2-7	TGTGCCAGCAGCGTCTCCACAGGGGGCGTGGACGAGCAGTACTTC	CASSVSTGGVDEQYF
TRBD2	-	TRBV5-4	TRBJ2-3	TGTGCCAGCAGCTTGGGGGGCGGGAGGGGAACAGATACGCAGTATTTT	CASSLGGGRGTDTQYF
-	-	TRBV12-2	TRBJ1-1	TGTGCAAGTCGCTTAGATTGGCAGGGAATGAACACTGAAGCTTTCTTT	CASRLDWQGMNTEAFF
-	-	TRBV28	TRBJ2-7	TGTGCCAGCAAATCCTGGACATTGTCCTACGAGCAGTACTTC	CASKSWTLSYEQYF
-	once	TRBV10-2	TRBJ1-5	TGCGCCAGCACAAACTGGGGCAATCAGCCCCAGCATTTT	CASTNWGNQPQHF
TRBD1	-	TRBV5-1	TRBJ2-2	TGCGCCAGCAGCTATGACGGCAGGGGGACCACCGGGGAGCTGTTTTTT	CASSYDGRGTTGELFF
-	-	TRBV5-4	TRBJ2-7	TGTGCCAGCAGCCGGGGGACAAGGGGAAGGTCCTACGAGCAGTACTTC	CASSRGTRGRSYEQYF
TRBD2	-	TRBV5-1	TRBJ2-3	TGCGCCAGCAGCTTGGGGATAGCGGGAGCTGTAGATACGCAGTATTTT	CASSLGIAGAVDTQYF
-	-	TRBV15	TRBJ1-6	TGTGCCACCAGGCTACCATACGATAATTCACCCCTCCACTTT	CATRLPYDNSPLHF
-	once	TRBV4-1	TRBJ2-7	TGCGCCAGCAGCTACAGCTACAGGGTAGCGGAGGAGCAGTACTTC	CASSYSYRVAEEQYF
TRBD1	-	TRBV11-2	TRBJ2-7	TGTGCCAGCAGCCGGGACAGGATCTACGAGCAGTACTTC	CASSRDRIYEQYF
-	once	TRBV2	TRBJ2-5	TGTGCCAGCAGAGGGATTTACCAAGAGACCCAGTACTTC	CASRGIYQETQYF
TRBD1	-	TRBV7-9	TRBJ1-2	TGTGCCAGCAGCTCGGACCGGGACAGGCGTAACTATGGCTACACCTTC	CASSSDRDRRNYGYTF
TRBD2	-	TRBV27	TRBJ2-3	TGTGCCAGCGGTAGCGGGAGCACAGATACGCAGTATTTT	CASGSGSTDTQYF
-	-	TRBV28	TRBJ2-5	TGTGCCAGCAGCTTTGCACTAGCCCAGTACCAAGAGACCCAGTACTTC	CASSFALAQYQETQYF
TRBD2	-	TRBV28	TRBJ2-7	TGTGCCAGCAGTCGGACCAGCGGGGCCTACGAGCAGTACTTC	CASSRTSGAYEQYF
-	once	TRBV5-8	TRBJ1-1	TGTGCCAGCAGCTTGGCCGCGGGGGGAAACACTGAAGCTTTCTTT	CASSLAAGGNTEAFF
-	-	TRBV15	TRBJ2-7	TGTGCCACCAGCAGAGATCAGGGTACCTACGAGCAGTACTTC	CATSRDQGTYEQYF
-	once	TRBV18	TRBJ1-4	TGTGCCAGCTCACCAGGGGACCACTCTAATGAAAAACTGTTTTTT	CASSPGDHSNEKLFF